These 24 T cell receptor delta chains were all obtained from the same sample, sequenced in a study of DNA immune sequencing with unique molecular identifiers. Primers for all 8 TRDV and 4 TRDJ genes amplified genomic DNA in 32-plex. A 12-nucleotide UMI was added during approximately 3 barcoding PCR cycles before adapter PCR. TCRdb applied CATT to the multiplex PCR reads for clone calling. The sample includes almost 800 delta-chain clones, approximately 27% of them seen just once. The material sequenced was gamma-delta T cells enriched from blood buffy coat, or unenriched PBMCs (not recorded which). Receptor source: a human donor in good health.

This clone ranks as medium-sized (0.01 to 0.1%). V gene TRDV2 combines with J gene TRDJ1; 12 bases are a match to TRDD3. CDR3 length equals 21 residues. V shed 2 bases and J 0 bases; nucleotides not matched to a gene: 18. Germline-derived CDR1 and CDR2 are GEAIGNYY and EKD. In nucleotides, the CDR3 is TGTGCCTGTGACAGCTTAGGGCCTTCCCTACTGGGGGATACAGACACCGATAAACTCATCTTT. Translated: CACDSLGPSLLGDTDTDKLIF.

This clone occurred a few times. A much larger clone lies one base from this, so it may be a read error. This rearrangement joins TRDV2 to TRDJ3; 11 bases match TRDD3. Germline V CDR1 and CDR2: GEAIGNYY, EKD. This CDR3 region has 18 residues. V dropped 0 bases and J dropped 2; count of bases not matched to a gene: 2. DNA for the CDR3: TGTGCCTGTGACACCGCTGGGGGATACACCTGGGACACCCGACAGATGTTTTTC. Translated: CACDTAGGYTWDTRQMFF.

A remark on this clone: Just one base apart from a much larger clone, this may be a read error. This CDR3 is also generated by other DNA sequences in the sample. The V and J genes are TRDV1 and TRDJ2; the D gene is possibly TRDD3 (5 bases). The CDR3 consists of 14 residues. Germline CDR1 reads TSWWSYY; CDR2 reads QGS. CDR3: CALGERQSTAQLFF. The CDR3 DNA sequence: TGCGCTCTTGGGGAACGCCAGTCGACAGCACAACTCTTCTTT.

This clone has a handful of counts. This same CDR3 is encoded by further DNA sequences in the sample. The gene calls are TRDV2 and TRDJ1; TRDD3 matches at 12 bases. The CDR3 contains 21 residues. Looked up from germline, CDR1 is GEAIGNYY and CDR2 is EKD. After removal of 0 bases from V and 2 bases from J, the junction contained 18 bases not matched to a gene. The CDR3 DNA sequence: TGTGCCTGTGACACCATGCAACTGGGGGATACCGGAGCAGGAGAGACCGATAAACTCATCTTT. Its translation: CACDTMQLGDTGAGETDKLIF.

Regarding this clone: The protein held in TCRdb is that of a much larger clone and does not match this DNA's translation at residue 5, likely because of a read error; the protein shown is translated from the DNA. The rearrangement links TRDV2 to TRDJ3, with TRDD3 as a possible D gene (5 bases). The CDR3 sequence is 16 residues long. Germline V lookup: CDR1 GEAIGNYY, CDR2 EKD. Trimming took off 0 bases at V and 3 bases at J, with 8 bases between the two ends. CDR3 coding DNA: TGTGCCTGTGACACCCGTGGGATCTGGGACACCCGACAGATGTTTTTC. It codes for CACDTRGIWDTRQMFF.

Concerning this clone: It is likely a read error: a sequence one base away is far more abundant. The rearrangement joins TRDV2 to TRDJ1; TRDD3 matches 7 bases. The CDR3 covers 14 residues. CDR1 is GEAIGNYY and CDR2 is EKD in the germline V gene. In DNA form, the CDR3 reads TGTGCCTGTGACAAAGTGGGGGACACCGATAAACCCATCTTT. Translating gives CACDKVGDTDKPIF.

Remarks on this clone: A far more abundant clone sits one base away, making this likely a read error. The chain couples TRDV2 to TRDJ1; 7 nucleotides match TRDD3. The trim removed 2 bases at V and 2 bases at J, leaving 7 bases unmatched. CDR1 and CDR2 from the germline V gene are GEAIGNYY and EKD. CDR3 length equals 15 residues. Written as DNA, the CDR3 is TGTGCCTGTGACAAGGTTGGGGGAAAGACCGATAAACTCATCTTT. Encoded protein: CACDKVGGKTDKLIF.

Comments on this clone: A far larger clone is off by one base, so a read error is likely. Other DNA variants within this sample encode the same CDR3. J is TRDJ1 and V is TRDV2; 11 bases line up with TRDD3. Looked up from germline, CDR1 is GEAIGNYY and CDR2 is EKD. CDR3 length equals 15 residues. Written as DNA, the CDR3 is TGTGCCTGTGCCCAACTGGGGGATAGGGACGATAAGCTCATCTTT. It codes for CACAQLGDRDDKLIF.

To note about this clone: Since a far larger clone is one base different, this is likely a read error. CDR3 protein: CACDTVSNWGISDIDKLIF. In DNA form, the CDR3 reads TGTGCCTGTGACACCGTATCGAACTGGGGGATATCAGACATCGATAAACTCATCTTT. The rearrangement uses TRDV2 and TRDJ1; 11 nucleotides line up with TRDD3. This CDR3 has 19 residues. V dropped 0 bases and J dropped 4; count of bases not matched to a gene: 15. Germline CDR1 is GEAIGNYY and CDR2 is EKD.

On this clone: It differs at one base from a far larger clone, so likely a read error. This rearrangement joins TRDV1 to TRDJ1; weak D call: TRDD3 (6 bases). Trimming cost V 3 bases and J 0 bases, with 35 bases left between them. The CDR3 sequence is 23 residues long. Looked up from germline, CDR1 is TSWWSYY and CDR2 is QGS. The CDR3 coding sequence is TGTGCTCTTGGGGACCTACCAAGGACTTCCCACGTCCGGGGGGGGACGTACACCGATAAACTCATCTTT. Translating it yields CALGDLPRTSHVRGGTYTDKLIF.

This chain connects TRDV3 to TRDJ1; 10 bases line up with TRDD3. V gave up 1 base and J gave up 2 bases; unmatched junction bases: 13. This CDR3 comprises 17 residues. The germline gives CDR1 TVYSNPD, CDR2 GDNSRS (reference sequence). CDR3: CAFKAGLGDTGTDKLIF. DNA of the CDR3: TGTGCCTTTAAGGCGGGATTGGGGGATACTGGTACCGATAAACTCATCTTT. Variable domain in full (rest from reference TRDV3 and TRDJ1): CDKVTQSSPDQTVASGSEVVLLCTYDTVYSNPDLFWYRIRPDYSFQFVFYGDNSRSEGADFTQGRFSVKHILTQKAFHLVISPVRTEDSATYYCAFKAGLGDTGTDKLIFGKGTRVTVEP.

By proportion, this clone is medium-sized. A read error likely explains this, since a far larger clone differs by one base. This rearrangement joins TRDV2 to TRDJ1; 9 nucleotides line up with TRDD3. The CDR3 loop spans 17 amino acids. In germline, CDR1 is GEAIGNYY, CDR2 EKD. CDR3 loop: CARDTLGDGKYTDKLIF. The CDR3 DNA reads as TGTGCCCGTGACACTCTGGGGGATGGAAAGTACACCGATAAACTCATCTTT.

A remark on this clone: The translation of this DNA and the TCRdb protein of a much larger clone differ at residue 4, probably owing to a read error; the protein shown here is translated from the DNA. Written as DNA, the CDR3 is TGTGCCTGTGAGGACCTTACAGCCACCGATAAACTCATCTTT. Its translation is CACEDLTATDKLIF. The V and J genes are TRDV2 and TRDJ1; no reliable D call. The germline V gene encodes CDR1 GEAIGNYY and CDR2 EKD. Trimming removed 4 bases from V and 1 base from J, with 12 bases in between. The CDR3 has 14 residues.

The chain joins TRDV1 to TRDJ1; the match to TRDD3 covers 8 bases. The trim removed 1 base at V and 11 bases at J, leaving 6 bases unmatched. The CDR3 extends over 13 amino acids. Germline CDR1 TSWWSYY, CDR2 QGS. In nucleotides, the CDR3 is TGTGCTCTTGGGGAACGTGGGGGATTATGGCTCATCTTT. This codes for CALGERGGLWLIF.

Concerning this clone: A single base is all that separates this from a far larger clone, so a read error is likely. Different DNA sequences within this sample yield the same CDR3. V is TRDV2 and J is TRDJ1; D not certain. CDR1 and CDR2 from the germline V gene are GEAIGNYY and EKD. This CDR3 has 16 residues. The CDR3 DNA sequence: TGTGCGTGTGACCCGTCCGATCGGAAGTACACCGATAAACTCATCTTT. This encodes CACDPSDRKYTDKLIF.

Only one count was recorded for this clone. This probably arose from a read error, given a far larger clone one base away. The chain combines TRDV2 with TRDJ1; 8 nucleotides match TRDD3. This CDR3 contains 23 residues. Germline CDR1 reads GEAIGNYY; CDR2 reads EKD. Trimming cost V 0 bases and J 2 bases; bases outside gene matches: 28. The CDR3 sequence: CACDTEPPALRPGTGGHTDKLIF. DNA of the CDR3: TGTGCCTGTGACACCGAACCCCCGGCTCTCAGACCGGGAACTGGGGGTCATACCGATAAACTCATCTTT.

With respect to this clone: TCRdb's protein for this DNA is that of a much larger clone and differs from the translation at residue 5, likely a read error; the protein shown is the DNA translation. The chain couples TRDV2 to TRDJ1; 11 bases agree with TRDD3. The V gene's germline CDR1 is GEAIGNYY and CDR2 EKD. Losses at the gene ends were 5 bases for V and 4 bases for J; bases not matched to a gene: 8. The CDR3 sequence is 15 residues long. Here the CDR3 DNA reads TGTGCCTGTGCCCGACTGGGGGATAGGGACGATAAACTCATCTTT. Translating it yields CACARLGDRDDKLIF.

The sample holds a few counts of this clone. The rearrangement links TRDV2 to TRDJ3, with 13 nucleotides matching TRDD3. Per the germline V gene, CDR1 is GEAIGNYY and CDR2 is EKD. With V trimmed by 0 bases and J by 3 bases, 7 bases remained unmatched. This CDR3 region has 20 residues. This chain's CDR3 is CACDTVLLGDTNWDTRQMFF. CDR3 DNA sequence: TGTGCCTGTGACACCGTACTACTGGGGGATACGAACTGGGACACCCGACAGATGTTTTTC.

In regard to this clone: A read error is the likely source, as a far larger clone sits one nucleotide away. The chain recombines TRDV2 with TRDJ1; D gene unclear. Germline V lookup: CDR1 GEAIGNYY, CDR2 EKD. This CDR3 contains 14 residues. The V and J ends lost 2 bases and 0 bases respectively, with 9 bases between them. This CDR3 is CACDKVWDTDKLIF. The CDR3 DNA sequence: TGTGCCTGTGACAAAGTGTGGGACACCGATAAACTCATCTTT.

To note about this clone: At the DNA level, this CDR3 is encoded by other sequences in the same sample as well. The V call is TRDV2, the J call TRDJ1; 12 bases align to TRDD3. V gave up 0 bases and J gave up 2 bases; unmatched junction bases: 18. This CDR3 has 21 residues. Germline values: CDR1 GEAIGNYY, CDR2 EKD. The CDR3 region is CACDTMQLGDTGAGETDKLIF. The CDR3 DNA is TGTGCCTGTGACACCATGCAACTGGGGGATACCGGAGCTGGAGAGACCGATAAACTCATCTTT.

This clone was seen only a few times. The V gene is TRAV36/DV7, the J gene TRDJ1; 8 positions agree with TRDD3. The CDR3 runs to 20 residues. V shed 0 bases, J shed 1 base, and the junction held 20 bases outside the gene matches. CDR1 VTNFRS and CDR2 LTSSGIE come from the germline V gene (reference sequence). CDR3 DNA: TGTGCTGTGGAGGCATACTACGTACTGGGGGCCCCAAGGGCCACCGATAAACTCATCTTT. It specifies CAVEAYYVLGAPRATDKLIF.

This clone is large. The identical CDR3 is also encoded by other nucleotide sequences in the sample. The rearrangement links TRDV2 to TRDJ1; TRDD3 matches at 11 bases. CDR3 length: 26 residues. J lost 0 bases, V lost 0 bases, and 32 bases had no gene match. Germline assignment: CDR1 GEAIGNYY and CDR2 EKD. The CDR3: CACDTVVPTKFTGGYEKMGDTDKLIF. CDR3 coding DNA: TGTGCCTGTGACACCGTAGTACCTACGAAATTTACTGGGGGATATGAAAAGATGGGGGACACCGATAAACTCATCTTT.

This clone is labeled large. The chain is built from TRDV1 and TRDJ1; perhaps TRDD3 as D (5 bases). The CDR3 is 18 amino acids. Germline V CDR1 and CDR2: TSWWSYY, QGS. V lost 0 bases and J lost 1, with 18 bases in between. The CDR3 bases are TGTGCTCTTGGGGAACTAGCCCCCGTGGGGTCCTTCACCGATAAACTCATCTTT. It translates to CALGELAPVGSFTDKLIF.

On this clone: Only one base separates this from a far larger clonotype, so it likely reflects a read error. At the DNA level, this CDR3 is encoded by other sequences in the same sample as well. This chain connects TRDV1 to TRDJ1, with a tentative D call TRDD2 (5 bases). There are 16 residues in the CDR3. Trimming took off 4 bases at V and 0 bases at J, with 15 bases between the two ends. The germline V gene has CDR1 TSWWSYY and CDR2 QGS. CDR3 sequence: CALGAKHFLYTDKLIF. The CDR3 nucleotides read TGTGCTCTTGGGGCTAAGCATTTCCTGTACACCGATAAACTCATCTTT.